The rows below give T cell receptor beta chains drawn from one sample of a study of blood T cell repertoires in COVID-19. Clones were read by immunoSEQ multiplex PCR, and TCRdb kept only the in-frame ones, dropping some. The sample has tens of thousands of clones, around 87% seen once. Sequencing input: peripheral blood. The receptor source for this set is a man over 45 with active COVID-19. CDR3s include the opening cysteine and the closing phenylalanine or tryptophan. The D gene is left open where the match is weak. The size of a clone is reported for some rows only, either as once, few or many, or as a class for expanded clones.

v_gene	abundance	j_gene	d_gene	len	CDR3nt	CDR3aa
TRBV6-5	once	TRBJ1-3	.	15	TGTGCCAGCAGGGAGGGGGGGGCCGTTGGAAACACCATATATTTT	CASREGGAVGNTIYF
TRBV5-6	.	TRBJ2-2	TRBD2	14	TGTGCCAGCAGCTTCGGACTAGCGGGAGGGAAGCTGTTTTTT	CASSFGLAGGKLFF
TRBV5-1	.	TRBJ2-1	TRBD1	14	TGCGCCAGCAGCGGAGGGACAGGCCTCGGTGAGCAGTTCTTC	CASSGGTGLGEQFF
TRBV24-1	.	TRBJ2-3	.	16	TGTGCCACCAGTGACCCCCGGCAGGGCCCCGCAGATACGCAGTATTTT	CATSDPRQGPADTQYF
TRBV7-2	.	TRBJ2-1	.	15	TGTGCCAGCAGCTTAGTGGTGGGCAGCACAAATGAGCAGTTCTTC	CASSLVVGSTNEQFF
TRBV4-3	.	TRBJ1-1	.	14	TGCGCCAGCAGCCAAGATCTTGGGGGGGCTGAAGCTTTCTTT	CASSQDLGGAEAFF
TRBV2	.	TRBJ1-4	.	15	TGTGCCAGCAGTCGGGGGAAGGGGACTAATGAAAAACTGTTTTTT	CASSRGKGTNEKLFF
TRBV19	.	TRBJ1-1	TRBD1	13	TGTGCCACCAGAACAGGGGTCGTGTCAGAAGCTTTCTTT	CATRTGVVSEAFF
TRBV5-1	.	TRBJ1-2	.	16	TGCGCCAGCAGCTCGCGACAGGCCGGGGATGACTATGGCTACACCTTC	CASSSRQAGDDYGYTF
TRBV7-2	.	TRBJ1-2	.	12	TGTGCCAGCAGCTTAGAGACTCGGTCCTACACCTTC	CASSLETRSYTF
TRBV5-1	.	TRBJ2-1	TRBD2	20	TGCGCCAGCAGCTTGGCCATAACTAGCGGGAGCAGAGAGGCCTACAATGAGCAGTTCTTC	CASSLAITSGSREAYNEQFF
TRBV7-8	.	TRBJ2-7	.	17	TGTGCCAGCAGCTTAAACTATCCCTGGGAGACGTCATACGAGCAGTACTTC	CASSLNYPWETSYEQYF
TRBV6-2/TRBV6-3	.	TRBJ1-2	.	13	TGTGCCAGCAGTTACTCGACTTACTATGGCTACACCTTC	CASSYSTYYGYTF
TRBV5-1	.	TRBJ2-7	.	15	TGCGCCAGCAGCTTGGCCGGAGGGCAGTCCTACGAGCAGTACTTC	CASSLAGGQSYEQYF
TRBV30	.	TRBJ1-4	.	14	TGTGCCTCCTCACCGATGCTCCAGGGTGAAAAACTGTTTTTT	CASSPMLQGEKLFF
TRBV2	.	TRBJ2-3	TRBD2	13	TGTGCCAGCAAGCGGGGAGAGACAGATACGCAGTATTTT	CASKRGETDTQYF
TRBV19	.	TRBJ1-1	TRBD1	16	TGTGCCAGTAGTTTAAACAGGGGGTTAATGAACACTGAAGCTTTCTTT	CASSLNRGLMNTEAFF
TRBV5-1	.	TRBJ1-1	TRBD1	15	TGCGCCAGCAACACTAGGACAGGGATGAACACTGAAGCTTTCTTT	CASNTRTGMNTEAFF
TRBV10-3	.	TRBJ1-2	.	13	TGTGCCATCAGTGAGGGGCAGGGTCGGAGCTACACCTTC	CAISEGQGRSYTF
TRBV3-1/TRBV3-2	.	TRBJ2-4	.	15	TGTGCCAGCAGCCAAGATCTGAGGGACATAAGCATTCAGTACTTC	CASSQDLRDISIQYF
TRBV5-4	.	TRBJ2-4	.	14	TGTGCCAGCAGCTTACGGGGTCCCGGAAACATTCAGTACTTC	CASSLRGPGNIQYF
TRBV6-6	.	TRBJ1-1	.	13	TGTGCCAGCAGCCGGGACAAAAACACTGAAGCTTTCTTT	CASSRDKNTEAFF
TRBV6-2/TRBV6-3	.	TRBJ2-2	.	14	TGTGCCAGCAGTTCGTCAGGGCACACCGGGGAGCTGTTTTTT	CASSSSGHTGELFF
TRBV27	few	TRBJ2-1	.	13	TGTGCCAGCAGGGTAGCGGTCTACAATGAGCAGTTCTTC	CASRVAVYNEQFF
TRBV28	.	TRBJ2-5	.	12	TGTGCCAGCAGAGGGTCTAGCAAGACCCAGTACTTC	CASRGSSKTQYF
TRBV7-3	.	TRBJ2-3	.	12	TGTGCCAGCAGCTCACAGGGAGATACGCAGTATTTT	CASSSQGDTQYF
TRBV7-2	large	TRBJ1-5	.	15	TGTGCCAGCAGCCTCCTGGAGGGTGCCCAGAGGGCCCAGCATTTT	CASSLLEGAQRAQHF
TRBV2	.	TRBJ2-3	TRBD2	18	TGTGCCAGCACCGGGACTAGCGGGGCGCCTGCTAGCACAGATACGCAGTATTTT	CASTGTSGAPASTDTQYF
TRBV27	.	TRBJ2-2	TRBD2	18	TGTGCCAGCAGCTTTATTGGCCTTCTAGCGGGAGGGGCCGGGGAGCTGTTTTTT	CASSFIGLLAGGAGELFF